Sequencing of this T cell receptor beta chain was carried out in a study of blood T cell repertoires in COVID-19. About the study: Sites in the United States, Italy and Spain provided acute and convalescent COVID-19 samples.

The CDR3 spans 13 residues. V was pared by 6 bases and J by 7 bases, with 5 bases of the junction left unmatched. The germline V gene encodes CDR1 MDHEN and CDR2 SYDVKM. Sequenced by immunoSEQ multiplex PCR; TCRdb stores in-frame clones only, minus some. The sample lists about 210,000 clones; 65% to 90% were seen once. Clinical histories supplied by participants themselves formed the basis of cohort assignment. This TCR came from a woman between 45 and 60 years old with acute COVID-19. The sequencing sample was made of PBMCs or T cells enriched from blood (not recorded which). The chain carries TRBV28 and TRBJ1-5; 8 positions agree with TRBD1. The CDR3, as DNA: TGTGCCAGCAGGCAGGGGGCCGGGCAGCCCCAGCATTTT. Protein product: CASRQGAGQPQHF.